The rows below give T cell receptor beta chains drawn from one sample of a study of T cell responses to AZD1222 COVID-19 vaccine. Sequencing used immunoSEQ multiplex PCR; TCRdb keeps in-frame clones, though not all of them. The table includes more than 90,000 clones, 85% to 90% detected once. Sequencing used peripheral blood, obtained 28 days after the second AZD1222 dose. The receptor source for this set is an adult who received the AZD1222 COVID-19 vaccine. CDR3s include the opening cysteine and the closing phenylalanine or tryptophan. D genes are given only for firm matches. Expanded clones are given a class, and other clones once, few, many or no size at all.

clone_size | j_call | d_call | v_call | cdr3_aa | cdr3_nt
NA | TRBJ2-7 | NA | TRBV11-2 | CASSLYYEQYF | TGTGCCAGCAGCTTATACTACGAGCAGTACTTC
NA | TRBJ1-2 | NA | TRBV6-5 | CASSPYPGSMDGYTF | TGTGCCAGCAGTCCCTATCCCGGGTCTATGGATGGCTACACCTTC
few | TRBJ2-7 | NA | TRBV11-2 | CASSPRALSSYEQYF | TGTGCCAGCAGCCCCAGAGCTTTAAGCTCCTACGAGCAGTACTTC
NA | TRBJ1-2 | NA | TRBV6-1 | CASSEFVSRIYGYTF | TGTGCCAGCAGTGAATTTGTCAGTCGCATCTATGGCTACACCTTC
NA | TRBJ2-7 | TRBD1 | TRBV27 | CASGRQGSSYEQYF | TGTGCCAGCGGGAGACAGGGAAGCTCCTACGAGCAGTACTTC
once | TRBJ2-2 | NA | TRBV27 | CASLVLNTGELFF | TGTGCCAGCCTTGTACTTAACACCGGGGAGCTGTTTTTT
few | TRBJ1-2 | NA | TRBV25-1 | CASSAPGAILDGYTF | TGTGCCAGCAGTGCCCCAGGGGCGATTCTGGATGGCTACACCTTC
NA | TRBJ2-7 | TRBD1 | TRBV7-2 | CASSARTGGDYEQYF | TGTGCCAGCAGCGCCAGGACAGGGGGGGACTACGAGCAGTACTTC
NA | TRBJ2-7 | NA | TRBV7-2 | CASSLVGVALTYEQYF | TGTGCCAGCAGCTTGGTGGGAGTCGCGTTAACCTACGAGCAGTACTTC
NA | TRBJ1-6 | TRBD1 | TRBV25-1 | CASTLGQAINSPLHF | TGTGCCAGCACCCTGGGACAGGCAATTAATTCACCCCTCCACTTT
NA | TRBJ1-5 | NA | TRBV6-1 | CASSDGENQPQHF | TGTGCCAGCAGTGATGGGGAGAATCAGCCCCAGCATTTT
NA | TRBJ2-7 | NA | TRBV4-3 | CASSQDSETYEQYF | TGCGCCAGCAGCCAAGATAGCGAAACCTACGAGCAGTACTTC
NA | TRBJ2-5 | NA | TRBV29-1 | CSVEDPFWGNGKETQYF | TGCAGCGTTGAAGATCCGTTTTGGGGGAACGGGAAGGAGACCCAGTACTTC
NA | TRBJ2-6 | NA | TRBV28 | CASSLGSRRSGANVLTF | TGTGCCAGCAGTTTGGGTAGCAGGAGGTCTGGGGCCAACGTCCTGACTTTC
NA | TRBJ1-1 | TRBD1 | TRBV6-5 | CASSYDDRVNTEAFF | TGTGCCAGCAGTTATGACGACAGGGTGAACACTGAAGCTTTCTTT
NA | TRBJ2-1 | NA | TRBV25-1 | CASSEHRDHQQQFF | TGTGCCAGCAGTGAACACCGGGACCACCAACAGCAGTTCTTC
NA | TRBJ1-6 | NA | TRBV5-1 | CASSLEAGFNSPLHF | TGCGCCAGCAGCTTGGAGGCAGGGTTTAATTCACCCCTCCACTTT
NA | TRBJ1-2 | NA | TRBV2 | CASSPGISYGYTF | TGTGCCAGCAGCCCAGGGATCAGCTATGGCTACACCTTC
NA | TRBJ2-7 | NA | TRBV12-5 | CASAWGGAVYEQYF | TGTGCTAGTGCCTGGGGGGGGGCTGTCTACGAGCAGTACTTC
NA | TRBJ1-4 | NA | TRBV10-3 | CAISDQRASEKLFF | TGTGCCATCAGTGATCAGAGGGCTAGTGAAAAACTGTTTTTT
once | TRBJ1-5 | NA | TRBV7-9 | CASSLAGSSNQPQHF | TGTGCCAGCAGCTTAGCCGGGTCTAGCAATCAGCCCCAGCATTTT
NA | TRBJ2-5 | TRBD2 | TRBV4-1 | CASSKGLAGGQETQYF | TGCGCCAGCAGCAAGGGACTAGCGGGGGGCCAAGAGACCCAGTACTTC
NA | TRBJ2-7 | NA | TRBV7-2 | CASSSFGGSSYEQYF | TGTGCCAGCAGCTCGTTCGGGGGAAGCTCCTACGAGCAGTACTTC
few | TRBJ2-1 | TRBD2 | TRBV6-5 | CASSYSWTRQSSEQFF | TGTGCCAGCAGTTACTCGTGGACTAGACAATCAAGTGAGCAGTTCTTC
NA | TRBJ1-2 | TRBD1 | TRBV6-5 | CASRAQGAANYGYTF | TGTGCCAGCAGGGCGCAGGGGGCAGCTAACTATGGCTACACCTTC
NA | TRBJ2-7 | NA | TRBV7-9 | CASSHTGTYEQYF | TGTGCCAGCAGCCACACGGGGACCTACGAGCAGTACTTC
once | TRBJ2-2 | NA | TRBV9 | CASSDSRLSTGELFF | TGTGCCAGCAGCGACTCTCGTCTAAGCACCGGGGAGCTGTTTTTT
NA | TRBJ1-4 | NA | TRBV7-9 | CASTLGGVNEKLFF | TGTGCCAGCACCCTGGGGGGCGTTAATGAAAAACTGTTTTTT
NA | TRBJ2-6 | NA | TRBV6-5 | CASSLQGLSGANVLTF | TGTGCCAGCAGTTTACAGGGCCTCTCTGGGGCCAACGTCCTGACTTTC
NA | TRBJ1-4 | TRBD1 | TRBV2 | CASRPTGRGEKLFF | TGTGCCAGCAGACCGACAGGGCGGGGGGAAAAACTGTTTTTT
NA | TRBJ1-1 | NA | TRBV19 | CASSRTGLNTEAFF | TGTGCCAGTAGTCGTACAGGGTTGAACACTGAAGCTTTCTTT
once | TRBJ2-7 | NA | TRBV7-2 | CASSLGGPRFSYEQYF | TGTGCCAGCAGCTTAGGAGGGCCTCGGTTCTCCTACGAGCAGTACTTC
NA | TRBJ2-7 | TRBD1 | TRBV3-1/TRBV3-2 | CASSQDGQGEQYF | TGTGCCAGCAGCCAAGATGGACAGGGCGAGCAGTACTTC
NA | TRBJ2-1 | TRBD2 | TRBV14 | CASSPRSGGAKTYNEQFF | TGTGCCAGCAGCCCGCGAAGCGGGGGGGCCAAAACCTACAATGAGCAGTTCTTC
NA | TRBJ1-4 | NA | TRBV13 | CASSLVGEKLFF | TGTGCCAGCAGCTTAGTGGGAGAAAAACTGTTTTTT
NA | TRBJ1-5 | NA | TRBV28 | CATNTPYQPQHF | TGTGCCACCAACACCCCTTATCAGCCCCAGCATTTT
NA | TRBJ2-7 | NA | TRBV5-1 | CASSLGQGGPNEQYF | TGCGCCAGCAGCTTGGGTCAGGGGGGTCCAAACGAGCAGTACTTC
NA | TRBJ2-7 | NA | TRBV2 | CASAKEVGNEQYF | TGTGCCAGCGCAAAGGAGGTCGGTAACGAGCAGTACTTC
NA | TRBJ1-1 | NA | TRBV4-3 | CASSRAWGVENTEAFF | TGCGCCAGCAGTCGAGCGTGGGGGGTCGAGAACACTGAAGCTTTCTTT
NA | TRBJ1-3 | NA | TRBV2 | CASSDIPIGSGNTIYF | TGTGCCAGCAGTGATATCCCAATCGGCTCTGGAAACACCATATATTTT
NA | TRBJ1-6 | NA | TRBV14 | CASSHGTANSPLHF | TGTGCCAGCAGCCATGGGACGGCCAATTCACCCCTCCACTTT
NA | TRBJ1-4 | NA | TRBV9 | CASSGQAWDTYYSEKLFF | TGTGCCAGCAGCGGCCAGGCGTGGGACACTTACTACAGTGAAAAACTGTTTTTT
once | TRBJ2-7 | NA | TRBV6-5 | CASRFHYEQYF | TGTGCCAGCAGGTTTCACTACGAGCAGTACTTC
NA | TRBJ1-5 | NA | TRBV6-5 | CASRRDIPLLRTQHF | TGTGCCAGCAGGCGGGACATACCCCTCCTTAGGACCCAGCATTTT
NA | TRBJ2-1 | TRBD1 | TRBV11-3 | CASSLGVSGQGGNEQFF | TGTGCCAGCAGCTTAGGGGTTTCTGGACAGGGGGGTAATGAGCAGTTCTTC
NA | TRBJ1-4 | NA | TRBV3-1/TRBV3-2 | CASSQTGSKGKLFF | TGTGCCAGCAGCCAGACCGGGTCTAAGGGAAAACTGTTTTTT